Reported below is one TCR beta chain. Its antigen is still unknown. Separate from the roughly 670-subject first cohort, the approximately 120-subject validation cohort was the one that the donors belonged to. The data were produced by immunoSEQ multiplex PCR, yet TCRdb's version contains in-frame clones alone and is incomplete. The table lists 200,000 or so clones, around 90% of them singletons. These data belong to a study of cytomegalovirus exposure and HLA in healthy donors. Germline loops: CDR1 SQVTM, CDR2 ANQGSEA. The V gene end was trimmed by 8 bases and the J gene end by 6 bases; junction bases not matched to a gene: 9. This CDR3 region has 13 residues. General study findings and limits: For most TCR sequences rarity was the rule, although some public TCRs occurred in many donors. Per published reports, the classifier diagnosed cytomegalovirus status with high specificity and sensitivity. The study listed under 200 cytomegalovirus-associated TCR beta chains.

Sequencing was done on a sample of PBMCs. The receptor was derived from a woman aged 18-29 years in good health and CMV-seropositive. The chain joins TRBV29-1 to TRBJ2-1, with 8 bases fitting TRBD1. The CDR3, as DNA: TGCAGCCTAGGACAGGGAAGGGGCAATGAGCAGTTCTTC. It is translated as CSLGQGRGNEQFF.